Sequencing of this TCR beta chain was carried out in a study of PD-L1 blockade in urothelial cancer (dated by TCRdb to about 2017). Study-wide context: About 90% of the 29 patients were identified as males with urothelial cancer of bladder origin, and a prior smoking history was reported by 18 of 29 patients. Roughly nine patients achieved durable clinical benefit and about 19 did not. Patients had an ECOG performance status of 0 or 1 and had received between 0 and 3 prior chemotherapy regimens. Progression-free survival longer than 6 months counted as durable clinical benefit, and TCR features were additionally tested against both progression-free and overall survival. Blood samples were analyzed at 3 weeks after treatment start (second dose) and at 6 weeks after treatment start. An exploratory multi-omic analysis was conducted of the somatic, immune and clinical correlates of response to PD-L1 blockade with atezolizumab in urothelial cancer. Pretreatment blood TCR-seq was available for about 27 patients, at least one posttreatment blood collection was obtained for 24 patients, and tumor TCR-seq was available for 24 patients. Blood samples gave a median of about 140,000 T cells and tens of thousands of unique TCRs, with a median clonality of roughly 0.08. Pretreatment tumor samples and matched peripheral blood, collected serially before and after atezolizumab treatment, underwent TCR sequencing. In the same patients who had TCR sequencing, pretreatment tumors also underwent whole exome sequencing and RNA sequencing. The paper's findings and limits, for the study overall: Because the sample size was small (n of about 31) and many of the analyses were exploratory, the results are meant to be hypothesis-generating. Greater expansion of tumor-associated TCR clones in peripheral blood 3 weeks after the start of treatment was observed in patients with durable benefit (n of about 20, p = 0.022). Improved progression-free and overall survival was associated with having pretreatment peripheral blood TCR clonality below the median.

The CDR3, cysteine through phenylalanine, is 15 amino acids long. The DNA shown is the 45-base CDR3, in frame from base 1. Looking up the germline V gene yields CDR1 SGHNT and CDR2 YENEEA. Trimming leaves V shorter by 1 base and J shorter by 5 bases, with the junction holding 7 bases beyond the gene matches. The intended sense of this specimen's time point label: pretreatment peripheral blood. The Qiagen DNeasy Blood extraction kit was used to purify genomic DNA from total PBMCs and from tumor samples. PBMCs were collected pretreatment and during treatment, and were isolated and stored as previously described. Points on this clone: No cognate antigen has been identified for it. Per-base quality was not reported, and no clone a single base away is much larger than it.

Each PCR received spiked-in synthetic TCR analog templates so that absolute template abundance could be estimated from read counts. Using the immunoSEQ assay, TCRbeta CDR3 regions were amplified from genomic DNA with bias-controlled V and J gene primers. Rearranged TCRbeta segments were sequenced at approximately 20X coverage. From the authors' description of their analysis: Sequencing errors were corrected by clustering, and CDR3s were annotated against IMGT so that V, D and J genes could be assigned. Downstream analyses used only productive TCRbeta rearrangements, leaving out any out-of-frame or stop-codon sequences. To compute clonality, Shannon entropy was normalized by the log of the number of unique productive sequences and then subtracted from one. Clones differing between time points or between blood and tumor were identified using Fisher's exact test with Benjamini-Hochberg correction, with an adjusted p below 0.01 applied as the threshold. In its TCRdb copy, this immuneACCESS table keeps in-frame sequences only and misses some clones. Where compared with another copy, unresolved V genes explain less than half of these, and the others have no known cause. The DNA was the basis for D and trimming; V, J and clone size are from that table. This sample is represented by some 45,000 clones; nearly 90% of them were singletons. Approximately 25% of the sample goes to the ten largest clones.

The source material was PBMCs, sampled around atezolizumab (anti-PD-L1) treatment. The receptor comes from a donor at least 40 years old with urothelial cancer. The rearranged segments are TRBV11-3 and TRBJ2-5, with 7 junctional bases fitting TRBD2. The DNA is as follows: TGTGCCAGCAGCTTAGGCGGGAGCCTGTCGGAGACCCAGTACTTC. It specifies CASSLGGSLSETQYF.